This is a list of T cell receptor beta chains from one sample in a study of OX40 agonist ivuxolimab in advanced cancers. Sequencing was performed with immunoSEQ multiplex PCR; in TCRdb, only in-frame clones are kept and a portion is missing. The table lists 59,000 or so clones, 82% of them singletons. Sequenced material: CD4+ or CD8+ T cells sorted from blood, taken in a trial of the OX40 agonist ivuxolimab. These receptors originate from an adult with an advanced solid tumor such as melanoma, head and neck, liver or kidney cancer. Both conserved end residues are part of each CDR3. D genes are given only for firm matches. Expanded clones are given a class, and other clones once, few, many or no size at all.

J,length,V,D,size,DNA,CDR3
TRBJ1-3,16,TRBV7-9,NA,NA,TGTGCCAGCAGCTTAGGGGACTACCAATTCAGAAACACCATATATTTT,CASSLGDYQFRNTIYF
TRBJ1-5,17,TRBV7-8,NA,many,TGTGCCAGCAGCCCATCCCCGTTTCGTTCGCCTAGAGAGCCCCAGCATTTT,CASSPSPFRSPREPQHF
TRBJ2-3,14,TRBV6-1,TRBD2,few,TGTGCCAGCAGGGGGGGGGAACACACAGATACGCAGTATTTT,CASRGGEHTDTQYF
TRBJ2-5,16,TRBV6-5,TRBD2,NA,TGTGCCAGCAGTTACGGTTTTAGCGGGTTACAAGAGACCCAGTACTTC,CASSYGFSGLQETQYF
TRBJ2-7,15,TRBV5-4,TRBD2,NA,TGTGCCAGCAGCTCAACGACTAGCGGGAGTTACGAGCAGTACTTC,CASSSTTSGSYEQYF
TRBJ1-2,15,TRBV7-2,NA,NA,TGTGCCAGCAGCTTAACGGGGGTGGCTAACTATGGCTACACCTTC,CASSLTGVANYGYTF
TRBJ2-2,16,TRBV4-2,TRBD2,NA,TGTGCCAGCAGCCAACCGGACCGGGAGGGTTTCGGGGAGCTGTTTTTT,CASSQPDREGFGELFF
TRBJ2-3,15,TRBV9,NA,few,TGTGCCAGCAGCGTAGCCATGCGGGCCACAGATACGCAGTATTTT,CASSVAMRATDTQYF
TRBJ2-5,13,TRBV7-2,NA,NA,TGTGCCAGCAGCCTTGGACACCAAGAGACCCAGTACTTC,CASSLGHQETQYF
TRBJ2-7,17,TRBV5-1,TRBD1,NA,TGCGCCAGCAGCTTGAGCTGGGACAGGTGGAGCTCCTACGAGCAGTACTTC,CASSLSWDRWSSYEQYF
TRBJ2-4,16,TRBV7-6,TRBD2,few,TGTGCCAGCAGCTTCCCCGGGGGGGCAGGCAAAAACATTCAGTACTTC,CASSFPGGAGKNIQYF
TRBJ2-5,14,TRBV5-1,NA,NA,TGCGCCAGCACCCGAGGGGGGGTGGGAGAGACCCAGTACTTC,CASTRGGVGETQYF
TRBJ1-1,14,TRBV7-2,NA,NA,TGTGCCAGCAGCTTAGCGGGGGGAAAAACTGAAGCTTTCTTT,CASSLAGGKTEAFF
TRBJ1-4,10,TRBV29-1,NA,NA,TGCAGCGCCGCCGGGGAAAAACTGTTTTTT,CSAAGEKLFF
TRBJ2-3,16,TRBV5-1,NA,NA,TGCGCCAGCAGCTTGGACGGGGCCCTTAGCACAGATACGCAGTATTTT,CASSLDGALSTDTQYF
TRBJ2-5,15,TRBV11-2,NA,NA,TGTGCCAGCAGCCGATTTAAGGGCGGTGGAGAGACCCAGTACTTC,CASSRFKGGGETQYF
TRBJ1-2,15,TRBV4-1,TRBD1,NA,TGCGCCAGCAGCCAAGAGCCTCAGGGGGTCGGTGGCTACACCTTC,CASSQEPQGVGGYTF
TRBJ2-1,14,TRBV6-5,NA,NA,TGTGCCAGCAGTTCCGGCCCAGGGGTCAATGAGCAGTTCTTC,CASSSGPGVNEQFF
TRBJ1-2,13,TRBV19,NA,NA,TGTGCCAGTAGCGTCACAGGGCTCTTGGGCTACACCTTC,CASSVTGLLGYTF
TRBJ2-7,15,TRBV13,NA,NA,TGTGCCAGCAGCTTAAGGCGGGGGCCGTCATACGAGCAGTACTTC,CASSLRRGPSYEQYF
TRBJ1-6,12,TRBV7-3,NA,NA,TGTGCCAGCAGCTTCAATAATTCACCCCTCCACTTT,CASSFNNSPLHF
TRBJ2-3,14,TRBV11-3,NA,NA,TGTGCCAGCAGCATGGACGTACTGACAGATACGCAGTATTTT,CASSMDVLTDTQYF
TRBJ1-2,16,TRBV4-3,NA,NA,TGCGCCAGCAGCCAAGACCGAGGGAACAATAACTATGGCTACACCTTC,CASSQDRGNNNYGYTF
TRBJ1-5,15,TRBV10-3,TRBD1,NA,TGTGCCATCAGCCTTACAGGGGGGGGCAATCAGCCCCAGCATTTT,CAISLTGGGNQPQHF
TRBJ1-2,15,TRBV19,NA,NA,TGTGCCAGTAGTAGGTGGGGCCCCACGCCGGTTGGCTACACCTTC,CASSRWGPTPVGYTF
TRBJ2-5,13,TRBV7-8,NA,few,TGTGCCAGCAGTAGCGTTAGCCAAGAGACCCAGTACTTC,CASSSVSQETQYF
TRBJ1-1,13,TRBV6-5,NA,NA,TGTGCCAGTTCCAGGGTGATGAACACTGAAGCTTTCTTT,CASSRVMNTEAFF
TRBJ1-6,15,TRBV7-2,NA,NA,TGTGCCAGCAGTACAATGGAGTCGTTTCGTTCACCCCTCCACTTT,CASSTMESFRSPLHF
TRBJ1-5,15,TRBV28,NA,NA,TGTGCCAGCAGTTTATACACCCAGGTTCGGCAGCCCCAGCATTTT,CASSLYTQVRQPQHF
TRBJ1-5,14,TRBV5-6,NA,NA,TGTGCCAGCAGCGCAGGCCGAGGCAATCAGCCCCAGCATTTT,CASSAGRGNQPQHF
TRBJ1-2,15,TRBV18,TRBD1,NA,TGTGCCAGCTCAGACCGGGACAGGGGTAACTATGGCTACACCTTC,CASSDRDRGNYGYTF
TRBJ1-1,14,TRBV7-2,TRBD1,NA,TGTGCCAGCAGCAAGGACAGGGTGGACACTGAAGCTTTCTTT,CASSKDRVDTEAFF
TRBJ1-1,15,TRBV6-5,NA,few,TGTGCCAGCAGTTACTCGAACAGGCGGAACACTGAAGCTTTCTTT,CASSYSNRRNTEAFF
TRBJ1-2,15,TRBV2,NA,NA,TGTGCCAGCCTGCCCTCCGGGACCGGACTCTATGGCTACACCTTC,CASLPSGTGLYGYTF
TRBJ1-1,14,TRBV18,NA,NA,TGTGCCAGCTCACCCAGGCAGATGAACACTGAAGCTTTCTTT,CASSPRQMNTEAFF
TRBJ1-1,13,TRBV2,NA,NA,TGTGCCAGCAGCAGGGACGTGACCACTGAAGCTTTCTTT,CASSRDVTTEAFF
TRBJ2-3,15,TRBV6-9,TRBD1,NA,TGTGCCAGCAGTTACCAGACAGGGGAGTTGGATACGCAGTATTTT,CASSYQTGELDTQYF
TRBJ1-5,15,TRBV6-1,NA,once,TGTGCCAGCAGTGTGGACCGGTATAGCAATCAGCCCCAGCATTTT,CASSVDRYSNQPQHF
TRBJ1-4,14,TRBV6-5,NA,NA,TGTGCCATCAGCCGGGACCCCGGGGGTGAAAAACTGTTTTTT,CAISRDPGGEKLFF
TRBJ1-4,14,TRBV5-8,TRBD1,NA,TGTGCCAGCAGCTTAGACAGGGGGCAGGAAAAACTGTTTTTT,CASSLDRGQEKLFF
TRBJ2-7,15,TRBV9,TRBD2,NA,TGTGCCAGCAGCACTATAGCGGGAGGGCCCTACGAGCAGTACTTC,CASSTIAGGPYEQYF
TRBJ1-2,13,TRBV27,TRBD1,NA,TGTGCCAGCAGTTGGGGGACAGGGTCCGGCTACACCTTC,CASSWGTGSGYTF
TRBJ2-1,15,TRBV9,TRBD2,NA,TGTGCCAGCAGCGTTGGGGCTGGCGGGAGAACTGAGCAGTTCTTC,CASSVGAGGRTEQFF
TRBJ1-1,15,TRBV7-2,NA,NA,TGTGCCAGCAGCTTAGGGGGGGCTAAGAACACTGAAGCTTTCTTT,CASSLGGAKNTEAFF